This TCR beta chain was profiled in a study of vaccination and CD4 T cells after COVID-19. General observations from the study: The median number of SARS-CoV-2-reactive clonotypes increased from roughly 19 to 38, a change that did not reach significance.

Cultured CD4+ T-cell DNA underwent Oncomine TCR Beta short-read sequencing. TCRdb re-called the PCR reads through MiXCR, storing one row per CDR3 protein. The profile shows fewer than 20,000 distinct CDR3 sequences, 47% of them singletons. This clonotype counts as medium-sized (0.01 to 0.1%). Antigen specificity is unknown. The time point denotes: late sampling 161 to 241 days after vaccination in a few convalescent patients. Noted treatment: roughly 10-day PBMC culture with coronavirus spike peptide pools or control peptides (ViraFEST assay). Via ViraFEST, peptide pools expanded antigen-specific T cells before TCR sequencing. This sample comprised CD4+ T cells from blood, cultured in vitro, obtained about 7 months after SARS-CoV-2 vaccination. The source is a human donor who had recovered from COVID-19.

The CDR3: CSARKPGLGNEQYF. CDR3 bases: TGCAGTGCTAGAAAACCGGGACTAGGTAACGAGCAGTACTTC. The rearrangement links TRBV20-1 to TRBJ2-7; 8 bases fit TRBD2. V was clipped by 2 bases and J by 5 bases; unmatched bases: 8. This CDR3 comprises 14 residues. CDR1 is DFQATT, CDR2 SNEGSKA, per germline (reference sequence).